Given below is one T cell receptor (beta chain) in context. TCRdb re-called the RT-PCR reads through MiXCR, storing one row per CDR3 protein. The sample includes about 540,000 distinct CDR3 sequences, roughly a quarter of them seen just once. This sample was taken from a study of response to subunit inactivated influenza vaccine. Looked up from germline, CDR1 is GTSNPN and CDR2 is SVGIG (reference sequence). Trimming stripped 0 bases from V and 7 bases from J, with 9 bases between. CDR3 length: 13 amino acids. These data also featured in a second study, about T cells expressing NK-cell markers. That study adds: Template switching by 5'RACE with UMIs generated the TCR beta cDNA. These clonotypes additionally ranked first within the CD3+CD56-NKG2C+ fraction of a few donors.

The sequences come from CD4+ T cells sorted from PBMCs, collected 11 to 12 days after vaccination. The receptor was isolated from a man aged 45-65 years who received an inactivated influenza vaccine. The chain employs TRBV30 and TRBJ2-2; the D is unclear. The CDR3 protein is CAWSVLNGGELFF. The CDR3 nucleotides read TGTGCCTGGAGTGTACTAAACGGCGGGGAGCTGTTTTTT.